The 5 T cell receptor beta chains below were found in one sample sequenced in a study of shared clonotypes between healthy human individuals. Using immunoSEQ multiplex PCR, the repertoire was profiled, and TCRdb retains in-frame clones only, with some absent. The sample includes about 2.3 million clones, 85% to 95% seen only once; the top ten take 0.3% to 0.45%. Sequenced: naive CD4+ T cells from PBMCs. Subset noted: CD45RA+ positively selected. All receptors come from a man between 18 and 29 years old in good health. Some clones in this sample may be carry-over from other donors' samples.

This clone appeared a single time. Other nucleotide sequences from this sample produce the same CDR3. For the CDR3, the DNA is TGTGCCAGCTCACCGTTCCCATCCTACGAGCAGTACTTC. This gives the protein CASSPFPSYEQYF. The rearrangement links TRBV18 to TRBJ2-7; no firm D call. Germline loops: CDR1 KGHSH, CDR2 LQKENI. Trimming left V 3 bases short and J 1 base short, with 7 bases between. The CDR3 is 13 residues long. The full variable domain, with the rest looked up from reference TRBV18 and TRBJ2-7, is NAGVMQNPRHLVRRRGQEARLRCSPMKGHSHVYWYRQLPEEGLKFMVYLQKENIIDESGMPKERFSAEFPKEGPSILRIQQVVRGDSAAYFCASSPFPSYEQYFGPGTRLTVT.

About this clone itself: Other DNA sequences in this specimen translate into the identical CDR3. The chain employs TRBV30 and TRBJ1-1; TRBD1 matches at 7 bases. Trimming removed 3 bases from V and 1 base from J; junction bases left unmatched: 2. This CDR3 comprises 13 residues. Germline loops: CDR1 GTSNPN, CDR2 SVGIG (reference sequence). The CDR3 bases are TGTGCCTGGAGCCAGGGGGGGAACACTGAAGCTTTCTTT. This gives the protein CAWSQGGNTEAFF.

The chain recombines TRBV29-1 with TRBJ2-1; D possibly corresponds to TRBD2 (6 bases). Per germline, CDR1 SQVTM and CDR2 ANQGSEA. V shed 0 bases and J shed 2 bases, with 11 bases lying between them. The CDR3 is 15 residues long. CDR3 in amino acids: CSVEDGTGAYNEQFF. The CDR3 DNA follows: TGCAGCGTTGAAGATGGAACGGGAGCCTACAATGAGCAGTTCTTC.

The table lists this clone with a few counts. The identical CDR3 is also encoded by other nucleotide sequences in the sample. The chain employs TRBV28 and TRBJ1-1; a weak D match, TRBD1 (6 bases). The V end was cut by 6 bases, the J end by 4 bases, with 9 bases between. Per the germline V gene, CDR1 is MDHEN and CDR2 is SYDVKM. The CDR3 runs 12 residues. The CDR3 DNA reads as TGTGCCAGCAGCACAGGGAGCACTGAAGCTTTCTTT. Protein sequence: CASSTGSTEAFF.

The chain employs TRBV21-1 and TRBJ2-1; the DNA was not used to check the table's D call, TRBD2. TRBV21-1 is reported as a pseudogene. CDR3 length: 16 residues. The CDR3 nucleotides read TGTGCCAGCAGCACCGCCTTGGGACTAGCGGACAATGAGCAGTTCTTC. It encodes CASSTALGLADNEQFF.